This is a list of T cell receptor beta chains from one sample in a study of cytomegalovirus exposure and HLA in healthy donors. The assay was immunoSEQ multiplex PCR, and TCRdb's table has in-frame clones only and misses some. This repertoire includes about 140,000 clones. Sequencing input: PBMCs. The receptors were sampled from a woman between 18 and 29 years old in good health and CMV-seronegative. The CDR3 runs from the conserved cysteine through the conserved F or W. Fields, in order: CDR3 length, V gene, J gene, D gene, CDR3 protein, CDR3 DNA. A D gene is named only where the DNA matches it firmly.

15	TRBV9	TRBJ2-1	TRBD1	CASSVGQGRYNEQFF	TGTGCCAGCAGCGTTGGACAGGGGCGCTACAATGAGCAGTTCTTC
15	TRBV6-5	TRBJ2-1	TRBD2	CASLGGTSGYNEQFF	TGTGCCAGCCTGGGGGGGACTAGCGGGTACAATGAGCAGTTCTTC
14	TRBV5-6	TRBJ2-5	TRBD1	CASRRGRWQETQYF	TGTGCCAGCAGAAGGGGGCGGTGGCAAGAGACCCAGTACTTC
14	TRBV6-1	TRBJ2-1	NA	CASSEANLYNEQFF	TGTGCCAGCAGTGAAGCGAACCTATACAATGAGCAGTTCTTC
12	TRBV18	TRBJ2-1	NA	CASSPNSYEQFF	TGTGCCAGCTCACCAAATAGCTATGAGCAGTTCTTC
13	TRBV14	TRBJ2-1	NA	CASSRTRYNEQFF	TGTGCCAGCAGCCGCACTAGATACAATGAGCAGTTCTTC
13	TRBV18	TRBJ2-1	TRBD1	CASSPLDRAEQFF	TGTGCCAGCTCACCACTGGACAGGGCTGAGCAGTTCTTC
16	TRBV9	TRBJ2-2	NA	CASSEKRDKNTGELFF	TGTGCCAGCAGCGAGAAGCGGGACAAGAACACCGGGGAGCTGTTTTTT
14	TRBV10-3	TRBJ1-1	TRBD1	CAIREQGARPEAFF	TGTGCCATCAGGGAACAGGGGGCGCGGCCTGAAGCTTTCTTT
16	TRBV18	TRBJ1-1	TRBD1	CASSPRTGGMNTEAFF	TGTGCCAGCTCACCCCGGACAGGGGGAATGAACACTGAAGCTTTCTTT
15	TRBV5-1	TRBJ1-1	NA	CASSFLLDKNTEAFF	TGCGCCAGCAGCTTTCTTTTGGACAAGAACACTGAAGCTTTCTTT
11	TRBV29-1	TRBJ1-1	NA	CRVTVNTEAFF	TGCAGAGTAACAGTTAACACTGAAGCTTTCTTT
15	TRBV2	TRBJ1-1	NA	CASSEGLASNTEAFF	TGTGCCAGCAGTGAAGGACTGGCCTCGAACACTGAAGCTTTCTTT
12	TRBV9	TRBJ2-2	NA	CASSPHTGELFF	TGTGCCAGCAGCCCTCACACCGGGGAGCTGTTTTTT